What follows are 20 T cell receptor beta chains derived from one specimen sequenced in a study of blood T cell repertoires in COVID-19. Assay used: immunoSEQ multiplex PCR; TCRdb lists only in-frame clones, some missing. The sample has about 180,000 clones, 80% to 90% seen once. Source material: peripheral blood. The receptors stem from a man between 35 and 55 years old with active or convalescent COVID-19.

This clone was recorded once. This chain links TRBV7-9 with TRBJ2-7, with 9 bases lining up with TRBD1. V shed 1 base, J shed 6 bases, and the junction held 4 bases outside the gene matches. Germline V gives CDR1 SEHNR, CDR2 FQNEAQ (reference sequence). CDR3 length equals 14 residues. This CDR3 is CASSLGGQGGEQYF. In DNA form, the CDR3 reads TGTGCCAGCAGCTTAGGGGGACAGGGTGGCGAGCAGTACTTC.

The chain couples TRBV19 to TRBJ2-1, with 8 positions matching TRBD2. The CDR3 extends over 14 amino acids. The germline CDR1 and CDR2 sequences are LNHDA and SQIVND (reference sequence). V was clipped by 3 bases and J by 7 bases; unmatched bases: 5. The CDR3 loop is CASSMRGVMNEQFF. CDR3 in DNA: TGTGCCAGTAGTATGCGGGGGGTCATGAATGAGCAGTTCTTC.

The CDR3 DNA reads as TGCAGCGTTTATAACTGGAACACTGAAGCTTTCTTT. Encoded protein: CSVYNWNTEAFF. This chain links TRBV29-1 with TRBJ1-1; D unclear. The CDR3 runs to 12 residues. The V and J ends lost 5 bases and 1 base respectively, with 8 bases between them. Germline CDR1 is SQVTM and CDR2 is ANQGSEA.

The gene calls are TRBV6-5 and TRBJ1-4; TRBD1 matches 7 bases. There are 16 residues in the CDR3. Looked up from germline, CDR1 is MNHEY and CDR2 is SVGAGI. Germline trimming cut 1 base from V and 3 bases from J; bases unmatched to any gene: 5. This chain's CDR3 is CASSYWGDRSNEKLFF. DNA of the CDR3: TGTGCCAGCAGTTACTGGGGGGACAGATCTAATGAAAAACTGTTTTTT.

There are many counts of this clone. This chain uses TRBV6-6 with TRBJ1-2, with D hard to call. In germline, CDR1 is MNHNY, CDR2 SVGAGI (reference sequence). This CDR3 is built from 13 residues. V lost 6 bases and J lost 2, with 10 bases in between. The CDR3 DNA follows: TGTGCCAGCAGCCAAGACGGGAACTATGGCTACACCTTC. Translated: CASSQDGNYGYTF.

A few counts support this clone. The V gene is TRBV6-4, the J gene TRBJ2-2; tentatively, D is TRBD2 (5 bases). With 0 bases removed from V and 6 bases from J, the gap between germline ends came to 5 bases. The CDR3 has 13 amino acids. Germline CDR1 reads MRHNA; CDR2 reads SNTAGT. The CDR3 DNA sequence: TGTGCCAGCAGTGACTCAGCGGCCGGGGAGCTGTTTTTT. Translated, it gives CASSDSAAGELFF.

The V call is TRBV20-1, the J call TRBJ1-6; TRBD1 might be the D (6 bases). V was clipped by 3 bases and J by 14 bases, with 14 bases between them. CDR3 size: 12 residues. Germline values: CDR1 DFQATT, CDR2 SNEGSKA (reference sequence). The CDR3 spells CSASPGHRALHF. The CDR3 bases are TGCAGTGCTAGTCCGGGACATAGAGCCCTCCACTTT.

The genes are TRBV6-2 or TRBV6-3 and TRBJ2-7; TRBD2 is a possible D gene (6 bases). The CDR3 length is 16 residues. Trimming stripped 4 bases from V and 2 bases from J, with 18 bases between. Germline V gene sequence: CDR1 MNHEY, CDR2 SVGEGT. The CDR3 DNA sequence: TGTGCCAGCAGTTCGATACCGGGACTGGGAACCTACGAGCAGTACTTC. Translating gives CASSSIPGLGTYEQYF.

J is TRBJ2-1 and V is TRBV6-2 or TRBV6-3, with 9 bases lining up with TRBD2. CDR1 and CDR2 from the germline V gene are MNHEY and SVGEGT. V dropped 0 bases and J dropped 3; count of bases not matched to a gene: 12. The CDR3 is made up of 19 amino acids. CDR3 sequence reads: CASSYSSGGAPLIYNEQFF. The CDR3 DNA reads TGTGCCAGCAGTTACTCTAGCGGGGGAGCCCCCTTGATCTACAATGAGCAGTTCTTC.

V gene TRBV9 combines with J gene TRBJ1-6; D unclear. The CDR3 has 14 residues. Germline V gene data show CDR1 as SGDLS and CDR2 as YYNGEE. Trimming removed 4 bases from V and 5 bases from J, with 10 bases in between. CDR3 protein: CASSSRGNNSPLHF. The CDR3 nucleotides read TGTGCCAGCAGCTCCCGGGGAAATAATTCACCCCTCCACTTT.

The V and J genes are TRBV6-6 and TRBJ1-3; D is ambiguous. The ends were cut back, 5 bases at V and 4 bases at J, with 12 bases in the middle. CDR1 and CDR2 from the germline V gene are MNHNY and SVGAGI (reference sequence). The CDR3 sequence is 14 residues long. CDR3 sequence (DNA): TGTGCCAGCAGTCTGAGGGAGGCCGGAAACACCATATATTTT. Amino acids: CASSLREAGNTIYF.

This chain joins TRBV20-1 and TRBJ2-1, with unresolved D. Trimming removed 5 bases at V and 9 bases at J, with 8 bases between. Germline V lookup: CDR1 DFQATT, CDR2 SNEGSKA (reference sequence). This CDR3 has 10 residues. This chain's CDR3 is CSAPSGEQFF. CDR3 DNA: TGCAGTGCTCCTAGTGGTGAGCAGTTCTTC.

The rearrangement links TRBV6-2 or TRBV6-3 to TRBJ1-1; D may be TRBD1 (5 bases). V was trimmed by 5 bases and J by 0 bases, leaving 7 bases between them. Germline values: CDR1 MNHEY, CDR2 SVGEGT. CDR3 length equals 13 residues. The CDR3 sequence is CASSGHLNTEAFF. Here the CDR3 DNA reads TGTGCCAGCAGTGGACACCTGAACACTGAAGCTTTCTTT.

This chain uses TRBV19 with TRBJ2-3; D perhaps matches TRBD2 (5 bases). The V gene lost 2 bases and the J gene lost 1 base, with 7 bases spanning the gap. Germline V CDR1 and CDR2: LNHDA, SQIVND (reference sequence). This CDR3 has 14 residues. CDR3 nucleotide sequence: TGTGCCAGTAGTATACCCGGGGGCACAGATACGCAGTATTTT. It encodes CASSIPGGTDTQYF.

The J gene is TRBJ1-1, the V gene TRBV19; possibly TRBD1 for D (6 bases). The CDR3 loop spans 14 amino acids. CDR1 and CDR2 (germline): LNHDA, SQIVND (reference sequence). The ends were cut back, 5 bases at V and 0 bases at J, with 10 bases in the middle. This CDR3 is CASSSGGLNTEAFF. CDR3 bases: TGTGCCAGTAGTTCGGGGGGGCTGAACACTGAAGCTTTCTTT. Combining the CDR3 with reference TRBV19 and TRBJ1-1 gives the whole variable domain DGGITQSPKYLFRKEGQNVTLSCEQNLNHDAMYWYRQDPGQGLRLIYYSQIVNDFQKGDIAEGYSVSREKKESFPLTVTSAQKNPTAFYLCASSSGGLNTEAFFGQGTRLTVV.

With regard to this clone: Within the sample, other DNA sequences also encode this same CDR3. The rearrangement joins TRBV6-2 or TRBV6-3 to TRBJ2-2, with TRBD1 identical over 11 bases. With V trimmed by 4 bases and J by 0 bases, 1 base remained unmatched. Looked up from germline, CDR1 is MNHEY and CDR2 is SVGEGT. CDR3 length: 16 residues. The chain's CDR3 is CASSWGQGANTGELFF. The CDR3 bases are TGTGCCAGCAGTTGGGGACAGGGGGCGAACACCGGGGAGCTGTTTTTT.

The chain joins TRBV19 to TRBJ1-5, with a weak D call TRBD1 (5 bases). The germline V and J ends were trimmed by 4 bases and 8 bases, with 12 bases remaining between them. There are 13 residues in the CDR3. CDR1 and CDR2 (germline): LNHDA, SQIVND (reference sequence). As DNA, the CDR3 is TGTGCCAGTAGTAGGGGACTTCGGGAGCCCCAGCATTTT. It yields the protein CASSRGLREPQHF.

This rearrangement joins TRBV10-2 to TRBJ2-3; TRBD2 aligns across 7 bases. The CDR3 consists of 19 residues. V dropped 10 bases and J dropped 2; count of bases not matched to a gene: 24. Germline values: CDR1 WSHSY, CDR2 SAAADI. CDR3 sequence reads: CATRQLSGAAHTNTDTQYF. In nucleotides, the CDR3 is TGCGCCACCCGACAGCTGAGCGGGGCGGCCCATACTAACACAGATACGCAGTATTTT.

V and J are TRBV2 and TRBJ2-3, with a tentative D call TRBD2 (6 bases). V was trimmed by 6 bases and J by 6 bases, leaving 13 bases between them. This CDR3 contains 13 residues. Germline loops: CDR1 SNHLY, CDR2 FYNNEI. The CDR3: CASRLPAGDTQYF. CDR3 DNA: TGTGCCAGCAGGCTGCCCGCGGGGGATACGCAGTATTTT.

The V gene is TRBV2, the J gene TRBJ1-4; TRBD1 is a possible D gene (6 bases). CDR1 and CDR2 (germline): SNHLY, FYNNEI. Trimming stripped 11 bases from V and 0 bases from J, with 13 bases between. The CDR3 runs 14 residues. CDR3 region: CASRTEATNEKLFF. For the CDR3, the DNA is TGTGCCTCTCGGACAGAGGCAACTAATGAAAAACTGTTTTTT.